Each of the 8 T cell receptor beta chains below was sequenced from the same sample in a study of T cell responses to AZD1222 COVID-19 vaccine (dated by TCRdb to the early 2020s). The time point label, as the study defines it: baseline before first vaccination. The treatment or condition label here, explained by the study, means: meningococcal conjugate vaccine given as trial control. Library generation was performed with the immunoSEQ multiplex PCR assay. TCRdb holds this immuneACCESS table with in-frame rearrangements only. Some clones are missing; in checked studies, unresolved V genes explain under half, and the rest has no known cause. The sample has 130,000 to 150,000 clones on record, about 93% of them singletons. The top ten clonotypes cover approximately 3% of the sample. The sample was peripheral blood, taken on day 0 of MenACWY control vaccination. The receptor set was obtained from an adult in good health.

The chain is built from TRBV7-2 and TRBJ2-3, with 11 bases fitting TRBD2. The CDR3 extends over 16 amino acids. The germline CDR1 and CDR2 sequences are SGHTA and FQGNSA. V lost 1 base to trimming and J lost 4 bases; unmatched junction nucleotides: 4. CDR3: CASSLVAGGRSDTQYF. In nucleotides, the CDR3 is TGTGCCAGCAGCTTAGTAGCGGGAGGGCGCTCAGATACGCAGTATTTT.

V is TRBV11-2 and J is TRBJ2-1; maybe TRBD2 (6 bases). The CDR3 is 18 amino acids. In germline, CDR1 is SGHAT, CDR2 FQNNGV. Trimming took off 1 base at V and 4 bases at J, with 20 bases between the two ends. The CDR3 loop reads CASSLGMGRLKGYNEQFF. DNA of the CDR3: TGTGCCAGCAGCTTAGGGATGGGGAGGCTGAAAGGTTACAATGAGCAGTTCTTC.

The chain couples TRBV11-2 to TRBJ2-3; TRBD1 agrees at 8 bases. Germline CDR1 reads SGHAT; CDR2 reads FQNNGV. J lost 1 base, V lost 4 bases, and 7 bases had no gene match. The CDR3 runs 16 residues. Written as DNA, the CDR3 is TGTGCCAGCAGCTCCCTCGGACAGGGTGGCACAGATACGCAGTATTTT. It yields the protein CASSSLGQGGTDTQYF.

The rearrangement uses TRBV7-9 and TRBJ1-4, with D hard to call. This CDR3 comprises 16 residues. V dropped 2 bases and J dropped 2 bases, with 12 bases sitting between them. In germline, CDR1 is SEHNR, CDR2 FQNEAQ (reference sequence). The CDR3 loop is CASSLWAGITNEKLFF. The CDR3, as DNA: TGTGCCAGCAGCTTATGGGCGGGAATCACTAATGAAAAACTGTTTTTT.

This sequence joins TRBV30 and TRBJ1-2; D gene unclear. CDR1 and CDR2 (germline): GTSNPN, SVGIG (reference sequence). Trimming stripped 0 bases from V and 2 bases from J, with 7 bases between. This CDR3 region has 13 residues. The CDR3 reads CAWSVHGNYGYTF. In nucleotides, the CDR3 is TGTGCCTGGAGTGTACACGGCAACTATGGCTACACCTTC.

This chain connects TRBV5-6 to TRBJ1-1; 8 positions agree with TRBD1. Germline V gene data show CDR1 as SGHDT and CDR2 as YYEEEE. The CDR3 loop spans 17 amino acids. V lost 5 bases, J lost 4 bases, and 16 bases stayed unmatched. CDR3 amino acids: CASRKTVDREISTEAFF. CDR3 in DNA: TGTGCCAGCAGGAAAACCGTGGACAGGGAAATTAGCACTGAAGCTTTCTTT.

The CDR3 sequence is CASSLGGGLKTGELFF. The CDR3 DNA is TGTGCCAGCAGCTTGGGAGGGGGCTTAAAAACCGGGGAGCTGTTTTTT. The chain combines TRBV5-4 with TRBJ2-2, with 7 bases identical to TRBD1. Trimming at V came to 0 bases and at J to 5 bases, leaving 7 bases not matched to a gene. Germline-derived CDR1 and CDR2 are SGHNT and YYREEE (reference sequence). CDR3 length equals 16 residues.

The gene calls are TRBV30 and TRBJ1-5; possibly TRBD1 for D (6 bases). The V gene's germline CDR1 is GTSNPN and CDR2 SVGIG (reference sequence). Trimming cost V 2 bases and J 7 bases, with 12 bases left between them. This CDR3 is built from 13 residues. The CDR3 loop reads CAWSRTGKQPQHF. In DNA, the CDR3 is TGTGCCTGGAGTCGTACAGGGAAGCAGCCCCAGCATTTT.